This T cell receptor (beta chain) was documented in a study of shared clonotypes between healthy human individuals. Splitting of CD4+ cells produced CD45RA+ naive and CD45RA-negative memory subsets. The V end lost 7 bases, the J end lost 5 bases, and 18 bases lay between the germline ends. The CDR3 loop spans 14 amino acids. Germline V gene lookup returns CDR1 SGHRS and CDR2 YFSETQ. The protocol was immunoSEQ multiplex PCR, while the TCRdb copy is restricted to in-frame clones and leaves out a portion. Of roughly 2,300,000 clones listed, 85% to 95% were seen once; the top ten hold around 0.38%. Sequenced input: naive CD4+ T cells from PBMCs. The subset: CD45RA+ positively selected. The chain is built from TRBV5-1 and TRBJ1-1, with TRBD1 as a possible D gene (6 bases). The source of this sequence is a man aged 18 to 29 in good health. Some clones in this sample may be carry-over from other donors' samples. The CDR3 protein is CASRVQGGGTEAFF. The CDR3, as DNA: TGCGCCAGCCGCGTACAGGGAGGGGGAACTGAAGCTTTCTTT.